The 18 T cell receptor beta chains listed next were all sequenced from one sample in a study of T cell responses to AZD1222 COVID-19 vaccine. Libraries were prepared by immunoSEQ multiplex PCR; TCRdb keeps only in-frame clonotypes and omits some of them. The table includes 150,000 to 200,000 clones, about nine tenths detected once. Sequenced material: peripheral blood, taken on day 0 of AZD1222 vaccination. The receptors originated from an adult in good health.

The rearrangement joins TRBV5-1 to TRBJ1-4, with D perhaps matching TRBD1 (5 bases). CDR1 is SGHRS, CDR2 YFSETQ, per germline. V lost 0 bases and J 8 bases, leaving 11 bases between the germline ends. CDR3 length: 14 amino acids. The CDR3 nucleotides are TGCGCCAGCAGCTTGGGGGGGAAGGAGGAAAAACTGTTTTTT. It yields the protein CASSLGGKEEKLFF.

The chain uses TRBV27 and TRBJ1-2, with 12 bases fitting TRBD1. CDR3 length: 15 residues. The V and J ends lost 8 bases and 7 bases, in that order; junction bases with no gene match: 11. The V gene's germline CDR1 is MNHEY and CDR2 SMNVEV (reference sequence). The CDR3 nucleotides are TGTGCCAGCCGCCCCGGGACAGGGGGCGCGGGTGGCTACACCTTC. Translating gives CASRPGTGGAGGYTF.

The V call is TRBV6-4, the J call TRBJ2-1, with D perhaps assigned TRBD1 or TRBD2 (5 bases each). Germline V gives CDR1 MRHNA, CDR2 SNTAGT. The CDR3 contains 14 residues. Trimming shortened V by 0 bases and J by 8 bases, and 11 bases separated the two germline ends. This chain's CDR3 is CASSDSWGSHEQFF. The CDR3 DNA reads TGTGCCAGCAGTGACTCGTGGGGGAGTCATGAGCAGTTCTTC.

A few counts support this clone. This rearrangement joins TRBV2 to TRBJ1-2, with D maybe TRBD1 (6 bases). V lost 8 bases to trimming and J lost 4 bases, with 14 bases between them. Germline-derived CDR1 and CDR2 are SNHLY and FYNNEI. The CDR3 is made up of 13 amino acids. The CDR3 sequence is CASSGTPAYGYTF. CDR3 in DNA: TGTGCCAGCTCCGGGACACCGGCCTATGGCTACACCTTC.

The V call is TRBV11-3, the J call TRBJ1-5; no clear D gene. Deletions cut 2 bases from V and 7 bases from J, with 15 bases between. There are 15 residues in the CDR3. The V gene's germline CDR1 is SGHNT and CDR2 YENEEA. The DNA for the CDR3 is TGTGCCAGCAGCTTACAGGATCCCTATCGGCAGCCCCAGCATTTT. As protein: CASSLQDPYRQPQHF. The full variable domain, in which reference TRBV11-3 and TRBJ1-5 provide the parts outside the CDR3, is EAGVVQSPRYKIIEKKQPVAFWCNPISGHNTLYWYLQNLGQGPELLIRYENEEAVDDSQLPKDRFSAERLKGVDSTLKIQPAELGDSAVYLCASSLQDPYRQPQHFGDGTRLSIL.

The chain links TRBV19 to TRBJ1-1; 7 nucleotides agree with TRBD1. Germline V gene lookup returns CDR1 LNHDA and CDR2 SQIVND (reference sequence). J was trimmed by 4 bases and V by 4 bases; bases with no gene match: 6. This CDR3 is built from 14 residues. The DNA for the CDR3 is TGTGCCAGTAGTACTCAGGGGGATTTCACTGAAGCTTTCTTT. Amino acids: CASSTQGDFTEAFF. The whole variable domain, remainder taken from reference TRBV19 and TRBJ1-1, is DGGITQSPKYLFRKEGQNVTLSCEQNLNHDAMYWYRQDPGQGLRLIYYSQIVNDFQKGDIAEGYSVSREKKESFPLTVTSAQKNPTAFYLCASSTQGDFTEAFFGQGTRLTVV.

This clone has only a few counts. This chain uses TRBV21-1 with TRBJ2-7; TRBD1, as called in the table, went unchecked against the DNA. TRBV21-1 is given as a pseudogene. The length of the CDR3 is 14 residues. The CDR3 protein is CASSNVTGGTEQYF. In DNA, the CDR3 is TGTGCCAGCAGCAATGTGACAGGGGGCACCGAGCAGTACTTC.

V gene TRBV24-1 combines with J gene TRBJ1-2, with 7 positions matching TRBD1. V shed 3 bases and J 4 bases; nucleotides not matched to a gene: 7. Germline CDR1 is KGHDR and CDR2 is SFDVKD. This CDR3 is 15 amino acids long. The CDR3 spells CATSDPSGTAYGYTF. CDR3 DNA: TGTGCCACCAGTGATCCCTCCGGGACAGCCTATGGCTACACCTTC.

This chain connects TRBV19 to TRBJ2-5, with D perhaps TRBD1 or TRBD2 (6 bases each). In germline, CDR1 is LNHDA, CDR2 SQIVND (reference sequence). Trimming stripped 8 bases from V and 5 bases from J, with 12 bases between. This CDR3 region has 12 residues. Here the CDR3 DNA reads TGTGCCAGTTCCGGGGGCTCGGAGACCCAGTACTTC. It is translated as CASSGGSETQYF.

The rearrangement uses TRBV19 and TRBJ2-1; 9 bases are shared with TRBD2. Trimming at V came to 3 bases and at J to 8 bases, leaving 5 bases not matched to a gene. This CDR3 has 14 residues. Germline assignment: CDR1 LNHDA and CDR2 SQIVND (reference sequence). DNA of the CDR3: TGTGCCAGTAGTATCGGGACTAGCATCGATGAGCAGTTCTTC. It codes for CASSIGTSIDEQFF.

The chain carries TRBV19 and TRBJ1-1, with D perhaps matching TRBD1 (5 bases). Between the trimmed V and J ends, which lost 6 bases and 6 bases, there was a span of 20 bases. The CDR3 is 15 amino acids. Germline V gene data show CDR1 as LNHDA and CDR2 as SQIVND (reference sequence). The CDR3 region is CASRGSARVGAEAFF. CDR3 DNA sequence: TGTGCCAGTAGGGGCTCCGCCAGGGTGGGGGCTGAAGCTTTCTTT.

The chain employs TRBV10-3 and TRBJ2-1; 10 bases match TRBD2. The CDR3 sequence is 14 residues long. In germline, CDR1 is ENHRY, CDR2 SYGVKD. Trimming at V came to 6 bases and at J to 6 bases, leaving 5 bases not matched to a gene. As DNA, the CDR3 is TGTGCCATCAGAACGGCTAGCGGGGGCAATGAGCAGTTCTTC. Protein sequence: CAIRTASGGNEQFF.

V gene TRBV7-9 combines with J gene TRBJ2-3, with 7 bases identical to TRBD1. CDR1 is SEHNR, CDR2 FQNEAQ, per germline (reference sequence). The V segment lost 2 bases and the J segment 1 base; nucleotides outside the gene matches: 0. The CDR3 is made up of 14 amino acids. CDR3: CASSLTGGTDTQYF. CDR3 DNA: TGTGCCAGCAGCTTAACAGGGGGCACAGATACGCAGTATTTT.

CDR3 sequence (DNA): TGCGCCAGCGCAGGGGCCAGCGGGAGAACCGGGGAGCTGTTTTTT. It yields the protein CASAGASGRTGELFF. This chain connects TRBV10-2 to TRBJ2-2; TRBD2 agrees at 8 bases. This CDR3 has 15 residues. Germline V gives CDR1 WSHSY, CDR2 SAAADI. The trim removed 8 bases at V and 5 bases at J, leaving 10 bases unmatched.

V and J are TRBV5-1 and TRBJ2-1; 7 bases map to TRBD2. The V segment lost 5 bases and the J segment 5 bases; nucleotides outside the gene matches: 7. CDR1 and CDR2 from the germline V gene are SGHRS and YFSETQ. CDR3 length: 14 amino acids. This CDR3 is CASRYRLAHNEQFF. CDR3 DNA sequence: TGCGCCAGCAGATACCGACTAGCCCACAATGAGCAGTTCTTC.

This chain uses TRBV21-1 with TRBJ2-7; the table's D call of TRBD2 was not tested on the DNA. TRBV21-1 is an annotated pseudogene. This CDR3 is built from 16 residues. The CDR3 nucleotides read TGTGCCAGCAGCTTCCCGAACACTAGCGGGAGTTACGAGCAGTACTTC. Amino acid sequence: CASSFPNTSGSYEQYF.

V and J are TRBV6-5 and TRBJ2-7; D may be TRBD1 (6 bases). CDR3 length: 14 residues. Germline CDR1 and CDR2: MNHEY and SVGAGI. With 6 bases removed from V and 0 bases from J, the gap between germline ends came to 12 bases. The CDR3, as DNA: TGTGCCAGCAGCCAAGGACAGATCTCCTACGAGCAGTACTTC. Encoded protein: CASSQGQISYEQYF.

The V and J genes are TRBV30 and TRBJ1-5; unclear D gene. The CDR3 is 13 amino acids. V dropped 4 bases and J dropped 0 bases, with 7 bases sitting between them. Per the germline V gene, CDR1 is GTSNPN and CDR2 is SVGIG (reference sequence). This chain's CDR3 is CAWTGDSNQPQHF. CDR3 nucleotides: TGTGCCTGGACTGGGGATAGCAATCAGCCCCAGCATTTT.